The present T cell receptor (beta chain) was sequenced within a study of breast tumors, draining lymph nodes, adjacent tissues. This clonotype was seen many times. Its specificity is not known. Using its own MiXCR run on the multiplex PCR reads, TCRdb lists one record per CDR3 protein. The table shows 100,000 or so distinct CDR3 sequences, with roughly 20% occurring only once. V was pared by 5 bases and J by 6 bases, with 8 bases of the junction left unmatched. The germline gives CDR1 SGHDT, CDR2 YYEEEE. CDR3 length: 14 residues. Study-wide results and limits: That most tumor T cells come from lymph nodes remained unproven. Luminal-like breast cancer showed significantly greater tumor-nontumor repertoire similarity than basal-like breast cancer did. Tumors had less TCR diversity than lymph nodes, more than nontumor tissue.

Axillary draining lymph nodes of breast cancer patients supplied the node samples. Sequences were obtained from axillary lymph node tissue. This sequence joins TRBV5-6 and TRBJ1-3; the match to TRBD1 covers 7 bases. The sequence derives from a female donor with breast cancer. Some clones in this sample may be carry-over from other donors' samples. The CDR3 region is CASSRTGELNTIYF. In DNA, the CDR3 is TGTGCCAGCAGTCGGACAGGCGAATTAAACACCATATATTTT.